This T cell receptor (beta chain) was profiled in a study of blood T cell repertoires in COVID-19. Study overall: Acute and convalescent COVID-19 specimens originated in the United States, Italy and Spain. Nucleic acid was either cDNA or gDNA, and it came from T cells, B-cell-depleted T cells, or PBMCs.

V dropped 5 bases and J dropped 7; count of bases not matched to a gene: 2. Germline-derived CDR1 and CDR2 are SGHTS and YDEGEE. The CDR3 is made up of 13 amino acids. Per the study methods: Nucleated cell counts were estimated from reference gene primer amplification. Sequenced by immunoSEQ multiplex PCR; TCRdb stores in-frame clones only, minus some. The V and J calls and clone size were taken over from that table, and D and trimming were inferred from the DNA. The profile covers about 440,000 clones, with 80% to 90% appearing a single time and more than 4% taken by the ten largest. The V and J genes are TRBV5-8 and TRBJ1-6; the match to TRBD1 covers 8 bases. The clonotype originates from a woman in her thirties with acute or convalescent COVID-19. The sample taken for sequencing was peripheral blood. The CDR3 DNA reads TGTGCCAGCAGTTGGGACAGGAATTCACCCCTCCACTTT. This gives the protein CASSWDRNSPLHF.